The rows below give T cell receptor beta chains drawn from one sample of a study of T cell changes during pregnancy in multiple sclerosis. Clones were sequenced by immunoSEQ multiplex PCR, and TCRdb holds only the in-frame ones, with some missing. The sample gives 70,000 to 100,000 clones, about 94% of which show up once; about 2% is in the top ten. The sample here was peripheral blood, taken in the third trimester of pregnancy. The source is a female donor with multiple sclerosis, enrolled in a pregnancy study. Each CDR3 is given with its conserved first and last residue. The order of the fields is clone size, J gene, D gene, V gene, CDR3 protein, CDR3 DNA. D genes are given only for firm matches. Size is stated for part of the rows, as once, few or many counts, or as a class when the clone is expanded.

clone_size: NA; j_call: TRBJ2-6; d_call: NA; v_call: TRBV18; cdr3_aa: CASSPRISGANVLTF; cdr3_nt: TGTGCCAGCTCACCGCGGATCTCTGGGGCCAACGTCCTGACTTTC
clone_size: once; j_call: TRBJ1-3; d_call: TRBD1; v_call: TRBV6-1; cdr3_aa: CASRQGRDTIYF; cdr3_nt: TGTGCCAGTAGACAGGGTCGGGACACCATATATTTT
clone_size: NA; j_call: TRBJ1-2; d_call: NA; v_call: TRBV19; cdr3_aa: CASSIGHQYGYTF; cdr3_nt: TGTGCCAGTAGTATCGGACACCAGTATGGCTACACCTTC
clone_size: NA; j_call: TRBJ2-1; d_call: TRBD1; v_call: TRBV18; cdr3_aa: CASYRDRSDNEQFF; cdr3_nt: TGTGCCAGCTACCGGGACAGGAGCGACAATGAGCAGTTCTTC
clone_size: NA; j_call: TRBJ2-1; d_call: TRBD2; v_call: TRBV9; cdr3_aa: CASSAGTSNEQFF; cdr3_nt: TGTGCCAGCAGCGCGGGGACTAGCAATGAGCAGTTCTTC
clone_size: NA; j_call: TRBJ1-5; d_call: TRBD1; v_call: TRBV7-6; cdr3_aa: CASSPSLGQGTYSNQPQHF; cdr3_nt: TGTGCCAGCAGCCCATCTTTGGGACAGGGAACTTATAGCAATCAGCCCCAGCATTTT
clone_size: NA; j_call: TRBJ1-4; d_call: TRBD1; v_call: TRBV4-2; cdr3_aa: CASSQPDRHATNEKLFF; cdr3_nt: TGTGCCAGCAGCCAGCCGGACAGGCACGCAACTAATGAAAAACTGTTTTTT
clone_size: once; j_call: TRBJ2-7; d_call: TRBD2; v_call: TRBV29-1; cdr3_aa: CSVVSGSVHEQYF; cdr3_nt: TGCAGCGTTGTAAGCGGGAGTGTCCACGAGCAGTACTTC
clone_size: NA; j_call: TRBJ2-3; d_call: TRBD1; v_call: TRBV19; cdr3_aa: CASATQTGGPDTQYF; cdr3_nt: TGTGCCAGCGCTACTCAGACAGGGGGCCCAGATACGCAGTATTTT
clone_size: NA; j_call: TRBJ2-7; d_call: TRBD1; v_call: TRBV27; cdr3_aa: CASTIKNRGQTHCEQYF; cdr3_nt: TGTGCCAGCACCATCAAGAACAGGGGGCAAACCCACTGCGAGCAGTACTTC
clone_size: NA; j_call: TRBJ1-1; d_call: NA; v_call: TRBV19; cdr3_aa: CASSEDPRGEVFF; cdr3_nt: TGTGCCAGTAGTGAGGATCCGCGGGGTGAAGTTTTCTTT
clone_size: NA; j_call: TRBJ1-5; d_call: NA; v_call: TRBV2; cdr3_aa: CASSRYRYQPQHF; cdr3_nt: TGTGCCAGCAGTCGGTACAGGTATCAGCCCCAGCATTTT
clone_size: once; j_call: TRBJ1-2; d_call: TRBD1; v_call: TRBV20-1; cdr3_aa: CSARTGLNYTF; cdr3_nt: TGCAGTGCGCGGACAGGGTTAAACTACACCTTC
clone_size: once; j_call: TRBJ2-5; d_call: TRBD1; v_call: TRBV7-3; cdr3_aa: CASSLKTGGQETQYF; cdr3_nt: TGTGCCAGCAGCTTAAAGACAGGGGGCCAAGAGACCCAGTACTTC
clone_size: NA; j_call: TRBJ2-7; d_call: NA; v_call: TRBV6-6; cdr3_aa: CASSYSMQTGYEQYF; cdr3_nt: TGTGCCAGCAGTTACTCGATGCAGACGGGGTACGAGCAGTACTTC
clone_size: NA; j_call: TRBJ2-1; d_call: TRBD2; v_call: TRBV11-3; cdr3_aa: CASSIGTSGSHEQFF; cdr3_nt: TGTGCCAGCAGCATCGGGACTAGCGGGAGTCATGAGCAGTTCTTC
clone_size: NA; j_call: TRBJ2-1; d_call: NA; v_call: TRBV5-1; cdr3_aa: CASSLEELTIYNEQFF; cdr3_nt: TGCGCCAGCAGCTTGGAAGAACTCACGATCTACAATGAGCAGTTCTTC
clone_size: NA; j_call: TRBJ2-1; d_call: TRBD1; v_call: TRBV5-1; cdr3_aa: CASSLSQGALDEQFF; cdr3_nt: TGCGCCAGCAGCTTATCTCAGGGGGCATTGGATGAGCAGTTCTTC
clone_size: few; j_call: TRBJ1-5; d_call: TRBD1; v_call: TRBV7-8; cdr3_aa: CASSTGTGGWPQHF; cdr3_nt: TGTGCCAGCAGCACCGGGACAGGGGGTTGGCCCCAGCATTTT
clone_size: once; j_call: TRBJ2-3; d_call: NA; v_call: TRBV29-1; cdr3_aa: CSVVTTSTDTQYF; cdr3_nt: TGCAGCGTTGTGACAACTAGCACAGATACGCAGTATTTT
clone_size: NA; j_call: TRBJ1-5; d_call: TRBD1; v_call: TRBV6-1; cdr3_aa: CASRRGQGDGQPQHF; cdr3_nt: TGTGCCAGCAGAAGAGGACAGGGGGACGGTCAGCCCCAGCATTTT
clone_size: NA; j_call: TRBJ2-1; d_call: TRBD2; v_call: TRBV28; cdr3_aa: CASRTWTSGISDEQFF; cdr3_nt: TGTGCCAGCAGAACCTGGACTAGCGGGATCTCCGATGAGCAGTTCTTC
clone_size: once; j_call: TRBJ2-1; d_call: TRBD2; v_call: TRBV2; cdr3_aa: CASFPTSGRSDEQFF; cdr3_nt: TGTGCCAGCTTTCCGACTAGCGGGAGGTCGGATGAGCAGTTCTTC
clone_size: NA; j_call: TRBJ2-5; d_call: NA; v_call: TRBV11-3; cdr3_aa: CASSGGEEETQYF; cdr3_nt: TGTGCCAGCAGCGGAGGAGAAGAAGAGACCCAGTACTTC
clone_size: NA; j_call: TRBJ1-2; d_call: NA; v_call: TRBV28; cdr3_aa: CASSFAGDYGYTF; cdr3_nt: TGTGCCAGCAGTTTTGCAGGGGACTATGGCTACACCTTC
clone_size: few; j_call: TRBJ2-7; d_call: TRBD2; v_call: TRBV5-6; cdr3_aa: CASSQISGRAYEQYF; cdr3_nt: TGTGCCAGCAGCCAGATTAGCGGGAGGGCTTACGAGCAGTACTTC
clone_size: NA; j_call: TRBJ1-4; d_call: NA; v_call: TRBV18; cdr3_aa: CASSPQSPGTTNEKLFF; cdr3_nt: TGTGCCAGCTCACCACAGTCCCCAGGTACAACTAATGAAAAACTGTTTTTT